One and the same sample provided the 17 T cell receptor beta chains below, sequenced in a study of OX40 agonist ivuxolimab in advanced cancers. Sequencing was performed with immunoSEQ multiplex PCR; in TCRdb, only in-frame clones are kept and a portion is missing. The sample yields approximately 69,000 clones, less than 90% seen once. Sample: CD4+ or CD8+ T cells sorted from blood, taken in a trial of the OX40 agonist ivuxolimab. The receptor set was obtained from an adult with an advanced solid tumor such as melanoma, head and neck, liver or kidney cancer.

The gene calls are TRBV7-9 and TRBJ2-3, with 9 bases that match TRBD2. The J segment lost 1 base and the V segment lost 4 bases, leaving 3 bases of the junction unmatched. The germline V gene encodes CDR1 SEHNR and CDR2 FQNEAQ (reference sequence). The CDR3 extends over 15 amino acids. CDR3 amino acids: CASSSPSGGTDTQYF. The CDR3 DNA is TGTGCCAGCAGCTCCCCTAGCGGGGGCACAGATACGCAGTATTTT.

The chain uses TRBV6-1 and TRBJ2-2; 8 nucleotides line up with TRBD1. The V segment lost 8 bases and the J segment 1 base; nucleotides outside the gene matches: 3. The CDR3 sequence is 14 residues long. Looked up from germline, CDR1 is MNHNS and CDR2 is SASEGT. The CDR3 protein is CASLGQGNTGELFF. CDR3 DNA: TGTGCCAGCCTTGGACAGGGGAACACCGGGGAGCTGTTTTTT.

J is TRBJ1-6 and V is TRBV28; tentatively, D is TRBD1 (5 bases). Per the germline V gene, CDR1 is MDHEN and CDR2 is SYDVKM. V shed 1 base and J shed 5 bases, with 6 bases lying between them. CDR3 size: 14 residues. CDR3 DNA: TGTGCCAGCAGTTTATCCAGGGATAATTCACCCCTCCACTTT. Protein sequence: CASSLSRDNSPLHF. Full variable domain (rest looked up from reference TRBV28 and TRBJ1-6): DVKVTQSSRYLVKRTGEKVFLECVQDMDHENMFWYRQDPGLGLRLIYFSYDVKMKEKGDIPEGYSVSREKKERFSLILESASTNQTSMYLCASSLSRDNSPLHFGNGTRLTVT.

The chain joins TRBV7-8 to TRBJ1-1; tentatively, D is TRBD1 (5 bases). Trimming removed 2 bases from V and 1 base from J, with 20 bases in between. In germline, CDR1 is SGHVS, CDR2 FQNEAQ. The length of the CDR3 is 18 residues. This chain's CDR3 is CASSLIWGPAGPNTEAFF. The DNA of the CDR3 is TGTGCCAGCAGCTTAATTTGGGGCCCGGCAGGTCCGAACACTGAAGCTTTCTTT.

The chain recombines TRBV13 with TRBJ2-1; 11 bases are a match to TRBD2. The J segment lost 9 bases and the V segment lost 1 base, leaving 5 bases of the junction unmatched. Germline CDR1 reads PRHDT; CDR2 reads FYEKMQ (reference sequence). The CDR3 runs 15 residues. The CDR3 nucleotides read TGTGCCAGCAGCTTAGTACTAGCGGGAGAAACTGAGCAGTTCTTC. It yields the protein CASSLVLAGETEQFF.

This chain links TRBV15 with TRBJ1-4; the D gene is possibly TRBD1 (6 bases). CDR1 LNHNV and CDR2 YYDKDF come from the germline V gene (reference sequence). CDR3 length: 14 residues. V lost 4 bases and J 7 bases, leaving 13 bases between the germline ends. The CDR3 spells CATSISGTPEKLFF. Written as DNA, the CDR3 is TGTGCCACCAGCATTTCCGGGACACCTGAAAAACTGTTTTTT. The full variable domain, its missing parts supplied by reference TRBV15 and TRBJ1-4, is DAMVIQNPRYQVTQFGKPVTLSCSQTLNHNVMYWYQQKSSQAPKLLFHYYDKDFNNEADTPDNFQSRRPNTSFCFLDIRSPGLGDTAMYLCATSISGTPEKLFFGSGTQLSVL.

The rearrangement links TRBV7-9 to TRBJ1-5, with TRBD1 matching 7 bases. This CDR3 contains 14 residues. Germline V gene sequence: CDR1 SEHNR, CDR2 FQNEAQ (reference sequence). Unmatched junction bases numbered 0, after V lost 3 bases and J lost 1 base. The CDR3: CASSLDRSNQPQHF. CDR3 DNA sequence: TGTGCCAGCAGCTTGGACAGGAGCAATCAGCCCCAGCATTTT.

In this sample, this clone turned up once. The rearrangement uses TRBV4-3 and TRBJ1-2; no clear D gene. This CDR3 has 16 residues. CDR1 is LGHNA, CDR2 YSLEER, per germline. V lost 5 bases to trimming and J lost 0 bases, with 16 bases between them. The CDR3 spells CASSVGIGDSNYGYTF. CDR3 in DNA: TGCGCCAGCAGCGTGGGAATCGGCGACTCTAACTATGGCTACACCTTC.

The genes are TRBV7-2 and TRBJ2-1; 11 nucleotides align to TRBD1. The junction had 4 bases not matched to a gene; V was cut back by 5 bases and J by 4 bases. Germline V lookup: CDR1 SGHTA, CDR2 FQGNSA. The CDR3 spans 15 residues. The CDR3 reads CASSTGTGGYNEQFF. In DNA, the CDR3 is TGTGCCAGCAGCACCGGGACAGGGGGTTACAATGAGCAGTTCTTC.

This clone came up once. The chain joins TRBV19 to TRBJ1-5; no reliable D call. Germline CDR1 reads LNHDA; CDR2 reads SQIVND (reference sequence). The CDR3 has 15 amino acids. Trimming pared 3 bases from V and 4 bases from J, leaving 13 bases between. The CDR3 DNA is TGTGCCAGTAGTATCGCCCGACTGCCTAATCAGCCCCAGCATTTT. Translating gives CASSIARLPNQPQHF.

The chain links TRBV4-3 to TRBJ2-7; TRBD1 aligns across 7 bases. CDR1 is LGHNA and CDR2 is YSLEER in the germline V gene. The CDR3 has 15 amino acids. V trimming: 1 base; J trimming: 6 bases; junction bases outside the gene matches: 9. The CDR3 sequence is CASSQATPRGCEQYF. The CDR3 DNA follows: TGCGCCAGCAGCCAAGCAACTCCCAGGGGGTGCGAGCAGTACTTC.

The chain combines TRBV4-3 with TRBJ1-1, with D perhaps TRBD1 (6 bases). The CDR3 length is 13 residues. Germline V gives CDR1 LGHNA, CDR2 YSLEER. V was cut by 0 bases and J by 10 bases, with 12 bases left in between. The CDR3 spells CASSQDGTMPAFF. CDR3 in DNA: TGCGCCAGCAGCCAAGATGGGACAATGCCAGCTTTCTTT.

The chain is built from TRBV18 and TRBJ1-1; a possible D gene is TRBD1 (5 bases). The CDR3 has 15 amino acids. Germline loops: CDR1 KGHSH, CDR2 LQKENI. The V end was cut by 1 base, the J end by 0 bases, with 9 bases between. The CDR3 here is CASSPRDGMNTEAFF. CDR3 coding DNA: TGTGCCAGCTCACCACGGGACGGTATGAACACTGAAGCTTTCTTT.

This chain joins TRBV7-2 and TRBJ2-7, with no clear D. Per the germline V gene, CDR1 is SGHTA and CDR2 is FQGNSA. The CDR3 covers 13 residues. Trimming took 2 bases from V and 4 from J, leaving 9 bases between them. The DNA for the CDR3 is TGTGCCAGCAGCTTAACCCCGTTTTACGAGCAGTACTTC. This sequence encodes CASSLTPFYEQYF.

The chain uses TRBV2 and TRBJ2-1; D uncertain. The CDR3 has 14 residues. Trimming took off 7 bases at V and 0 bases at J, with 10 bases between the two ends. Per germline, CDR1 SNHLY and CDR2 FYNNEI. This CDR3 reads CASNQGSSYNEQFF. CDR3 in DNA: TGTGCCAGCAATCAAGGCAGCTCCTACAATGAGCAGTTCTTC.

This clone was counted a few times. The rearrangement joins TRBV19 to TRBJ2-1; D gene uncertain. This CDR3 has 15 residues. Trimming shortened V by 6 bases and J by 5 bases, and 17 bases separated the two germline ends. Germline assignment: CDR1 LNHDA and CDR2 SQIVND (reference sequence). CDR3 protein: CASSLGPLEHNEQFF. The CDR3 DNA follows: TGTGCCAGTAGCCTCGGGCCATTAGAGCACAATGAGCAGTTCTTC. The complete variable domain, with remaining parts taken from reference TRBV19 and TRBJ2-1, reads DGGITQSPKYLFRKEGQNVTLSCEQNLNHDAMYWYRQDPGQGLRLIYYSQIVNDFQKGDIAEGYSVSREKKESFPLTVTSAQKNPTAFYLCASSLGPLEHNEQFFGPGTRLTVL.

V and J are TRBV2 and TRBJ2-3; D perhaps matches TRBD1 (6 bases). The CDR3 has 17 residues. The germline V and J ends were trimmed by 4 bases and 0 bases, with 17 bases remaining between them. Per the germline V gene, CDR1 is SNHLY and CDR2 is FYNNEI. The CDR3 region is CASSGADRTSSTDTQYF. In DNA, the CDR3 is TGTGCCAGCAGTGGGGCCGACAGGACCTCTAGCACAGATACGCAGTATTTT.